This T cell receptor (beta chain) is drawn from a study of cytomegalovirus exposure and HLA in healthy donors. PCR primers comprised 60 Vbeta and 13 Jbeta primers. The protocol was immunoSEQ multiplex PCR, while the TCRdb copy is restricted to in-frame clones and leaves out a portion. Among around 200,000 clones, approximately 79% were seen once, and the ten largest hold roughly 1.9%. About this clone itself: As yet, its antigen is unknown.

General study points: Researchers left out some V segments, among them TRBV6-2 and TRBV6-3, as indistinguishable. Accounts indicate the classifier identified cytomegalovirus status with strong specificity and sensitivity. Presence/absence analyses assumed roughly uniform sequencing depth across donors.

Looked up from germline, CDR1 is KGHSH and CDR2 is LQKENI. V was cut by 1 base and J by 5 bases, with 5 bases left in between. The CDR3 is 12 amino acids. Specimen: PBMCs. The chain combines TRBV18 with TRBJ2-5; D call uncertain. This TCR derives from a man younger than 30 in good health and CMV-seronegative. In DNA form, the CDR3 reads TGTGCCAGCTCACCACGAAGCGAGACCCAGTACTTC. Protein sequence: CASSPRSETQYF.